This TCR beta chain originates from a study of cytomegalovirus exposure and HLA in healthy donors (TCRdb year 2017). General notes on the study: An earlier analysis of approximately 590 of the donors reported 250 to 300 Gb of sequence data and around 120 million unique TCR beta sequences from around 200 million T cells. An early release that covered about 600 HLA-typed donors contained approximately 300 gigabases of sequencing data and tens of millions of unique TCR sequences. Of the approximately 400 genotyped donors, around 81% fell in the genetic ancestry cluster associated with self-reported Caucasian donors. The study aimed to test whether cataloging public T cell receptors could reveal signatures of past pathogen exposure. Using immunosequencing, the study profiled T cell repertoires from around 680 subjects and related those repertoires to cytomegalovirus serostatus. Along with the approximately 620-subject first cohort, a separate validation cohort of 120 different subjects was used. To predict cytomegalovirus infection status, the study brought together high-throughput TCR immunosequencing, statistical association of individual TCRs with disease status, and machine learning. A later analysis re-analyzed previously published TCR beta repertoires from approximately 700 donors and added high-resolution HLA genotyping to study TCR occurrence patterns. In the later analysis, no new phenotypic data were used to find candidate immune exposures; instead, reliance was placed on TCR beta sequences and their occurrence across donors. In an earlier analysis of several hundred of the donors, high-throughput TCR beta sequencing was used to judge whether each TCR beta V gene segment behaved as functional or pseudogenic. Alongside the repertoire data, information on donor age, sex, ethnicity and CMV serostatus was compiled. In a later genetic analysis, genome-wide SNP genotypes for 398 of the 666 donors were used, and that subset was treated as a discovery cohort. All discovery cohort repertoires had been generated on a single sequencing platform. HLA typing covered class I and class II loci at four-digit resolution. Typing coverage differed by locus: A, B, C, DRB1 and DQB1 were typed in about 620-630 donors, DQA1 in 500 to 550, DPA1 in nearly 610, and DPB1 in approximately 450. A handful of DR-DQ haplotypes were handled as single units for association and clustering because linkage in the cohort was strong. Among 398 genotyped donors of the cohort, an average of about 220,000 unique TCR beta nucleotide sequences was sequenced per donor, of which about 19% were non-productive.

About this clone itself: No antigen is known for it. No base quality information exists; no much larger clone differs at one position.

A distance of 17 bases separates the germline ends of V and J, which lose 6 bases and 8 bases respectively. The CDR3 numbers 12 residues from cysteine through phenylalanine. The only DNA kept is the CDR3, 36 bases in frame from the first base. The germline V gene supplies CDR1 SQVTM and CDR2 ANQGSEA. The protocol used for the library was the immunoSEQ multiplex PCR assay. A mixture of 60 forward primers for TCR Vbeta segments and 13 reverse primers for TCR Jbeta segments was used in the multiplex PCR. The CDR3 region of rearranged TCR beta genes was amplified from genomic DNA by a multiplex PCR assay. On the Illumina HiSeq System, the amplified TCR beta libraries were sequenced as 87-base-pair reads. As for the authors' bioinformatics: A later analysis counted some 80 million unique TCR beta chains across the approximately 700 repertoires, and around 9.9 million of these chains were shared by at least two donors. To remove PCR and sequencing errors, raw reads were error-corrected and collapsed into unique sequences using a nearest-neighbor algorithm that merged closely related sequences. Alignment of CDR3 sequences to IMGT reference sequences was used to assign V, D and J gene segments. For a sequence to be retained, a match of at least six nucleotides to both a V gene segment and a J gene segment was required. A rearrangement was called productive if the CDR3 had no stop codons and remained in frame with V and J, and every other rearrangement was called non-productive. Following IMGT convention, CDR3 was defined as the stretch from the second conserved V-encoded cysteine up to the conserved J-encoded phenylalanine. The earlier analysis of about 590 of the donors excluded sequences that lacked an unambiguous match to a single V gene segment. In an earlier analysis of approximately 590 of the donors, V segments were called functional above 56.7% productive rearrangements and were called segregating when the between-donor standard deviation exceeded 5%. To diagnose cytomegalovirus status from the catalog of TCR beta chain sequences, a statistical classification framework was built. A later analysis assigned V and J genes by comparing TCR nucleotide sequences with IMGT/GENE-DB human TR gene sequences. Using the TCRdist pipeline, a later analysis assigned CDR3 sequences along with most-parsimonious VDJ recombination scenarios. A later analysis defined each TCR beta chain by its CDR3 amino acid sequence plus V-gene family, and excluded reads lacking a unique V-gene family. A later analysis removed roughly 590 highly shared, low-generation-probability nucleotide sequences to deal with suspected cross-contamination and a sequencing artifact. In a later analysis, a clonal expansion index was calculated for each public chain from normalized within-repertoire ranks of inferred template counts. In a later analysis, generation probabilities were computed with a VDJ recombination model fitted to out-of-frame rearrangements, and the resulting probabilities were checked against IGoR. In a later analysis, TCR-TCR, TCR-HLA and TCR-CMV co-occurrence was scored with hypergeometric tests, and a repertoire-size bias correction was applied to TCR pairs. In a later analysis, false discovery rates were estimated by permuting HLA or CMV assignments 20 times. In a later analysis, co-occurring TCRs were grouped with DBSCAN, and TCRdist sequence similarity was added when clustering was performed within HLA-allele-positive subsets. Repertoires with fewer than 30,000 or more than 120,000 public chains were left out of co-occurrence clustering, as were several repertoires with anomalous nucleotide sharing. TCRdb obtained this table from immuneACCESS and retained in-frame rearrangements with V and J assigned. These tables miss some clones; where compared with another copy, unresolved V genes account for less than half of the shortfall, and the remainder is unexplained. The V and J calls and clone size are taken from that table; D and trimming were inferred from the DNA. This sample gives 140,000 or so clones in total; roughly three fifths of them show up just once. In total, the top ten clones hold 6.5% of the sample.

The cohort was made up of under 800 healthy bone marrow donors. At the time of sampling, every cohort member was nominally healthy, though immune exposures that went unrecorded were likely present. The donor was CMV seronegative and was included in the group of 352 seronegative cohort members. A peripheral blood sample was provided by each donor, and peripheral blood mononuclear cells were used for TCR beta sequencing. The Qiagen DNeasy Blood Extraction Kit was used to extract genomic DNA from the blood cell samples. The paper as a whole reports these results and caveats: According to a later genetic analysis, donors in an Asian-associated ancestry cluster had fewer N-insertions in productive TCRs than the approximately 610-donor mean. In this cohort, only TCR beta chains were sequenced, and detectable features were limited by the absence of alpha or paired-chain data. An earlier analysis of approximately 530 of the donors showed that most TCR beta V segments appeared in productive rearrangements either about 90% or about 30% of the time, which broadly matched IMGT annotations. Correlated functional status among segregating V segments might reflect linkage disequilibrium, but an unknown experimental factor could not be ruled out. A later genetic analysis associated a missense DCLRE1C variant with V-gene and J-gene trimming of TCR beta chains, and an independent cohort replicated the association. Most CMV-associated TCR beta chains appeared to be HLA-restricted in a later analysis, and the HLA associations seemed to be driven largely by CMV exposure. Assigning TCR associations to individual alleles was difficult when HLA alleles, especially DR and DQ, strongly co-occurred. Several of the top co-occurrence clusters appeared to be linked to parvovirus B19, influenza, CMV and Epstein-Barr virus, according to a later analysis. In the study, about 150 TCR beta chains were listed as associated with cytomegalovirus. Compared with equally common non-associated chains, HLA-associated TCR beta chains in a later analysis were more clonally expanded and had lower generation probabilities. According to the authors, the approach could potentially be generalized to other disease states and immunological phenotypes. While some public TCRs were present in many individuals, most TCR sequences turned up only very rarely across donors. In vitro tests confirmed that a few of the cytomegalovirus-associated TCR beta chains recognize cytomegalovirus antigens. The only immune exposure information available for the cohort was CMV serostatus. Because HLA typing was unavailable for some donors at each locus, only the typed subset was used in association tests. In a later analysis, TCR association rates were found to vary across HLA loci, with the most associated TCRs seen for DRB1 alleles and the fewest for HLA-C alleles. In both the original and validation cohorts, the classifier was reported to diagnose cytomegalovirus status with high specificity and sensitivity. A cluster of highly shared sequence variants was judged likely to be a technical artifact of the sequencing pipeline. Presence/absence analyses assumed roughly uniform sequencing depth across donors, an assumption that may not hold. Because counts were too low, roughly 18 rarely observed V segments, including chromosome 9 orphons, were left out of the earlier analysis of 500 to 750 of the donors. In a later analysis, some 17,000 TCR beta sequences were associated with specific HLA alleles at a false discovery rate of 0.05. A further reported finding was that TCR beta sequences accurately predicted the HLA-A and HLA-B alleles for most subjects in the first cohort. Because the 87-base-pair reads could not distinguish some IMGT-functional V segments, including TRBV6-2 and TRBV6-3, those segments were excluded.

The clonotype originates from a woman in her fifties or sixties in good health and CMV-seronegative. Rearrangement joined TRBV29-1 to TRBJ2-7; a weak D assignment points to TRBD1 (6 bases agree). Sequencing was done on a sample of PBMCs. The nucleotide sequence reads TGCAGCGTGGTCTCCACAGGGTACCAGCAGTACTTC. Its protein is CSVVSTGYQQYF.